Following are 24 T cell receptor beta chains from one sample sequenced in a study of control samples from healthy donors and cancer patients. The repertoire was sequenced with immunoSEQ multiplex PCR; TCRdb's copy has only in-frame clones and lacks some. The table shows almost 95,000 clones, with 90% occurring only once. The material sequenced was blood. Receptors were obtained from a woman in her late teens or twenties in good health.

In its sample, this clone was seen a few times. This chain uses TRBV6-1 with TRBJ2-7; no reliable D call. The germline V gene has CDR1 MNHNS and CDR2 SASEGT. CDR3 length: 14 residues. Trimming shortened V by 2 bases and J by 1 base, and 9 bases separated the two germline ends. In DNA form, the CDR3 reads TGTGCCAGCAGTGAATTCACAGAATCCTACGAGCAGTACTTC. It encodes CASSEFTESYEQYF.

This clone was seen once. The gene calls are TRBV12-5 and TRBJ1-1, with D possibly TRBD1 on 5 matching bases. The CDR3 sequence is 13 residues long. The V gene's germline CDR1 is LGHNT and CDR2 FRNRAP. The germline V and J ends were trimmed by 5 bases and 7 bases, with 14 bases remaining between them. CDR3 nucleotides: TGTGCTAGTGGTGAACAGGTGGGCAGTGAAGCTTTCTTT. Translation gives CASGEQVGSEAFF. Filled out from reference TRBV12-5 and TRBJ1-1, the complete variable domain reads DARVTQTPRHKVTEMGQEVTMRCQPILGHNTVFWYRQTMMQGLELLAYFRNRAPLDDSGMPKDRFSAEMPDATLATLKIQPSEPRDSAVYFCASGEQVGSEAFFGQGTRLTVV.

The V call is TRBV11-2, the J call TRBJ2-1; 7 positions agree with TRBD1. This CDR3 spans 17 amino acids. Trimming removed 1 base from V and 6 bases from J; junction bases left unmatched: 12. Germline CDR1 is SGHAT and CDR2 is FQNNGV. The CDR3 loop is CASSLGPQGEYINEQFF. The CDR3 nucleotides read TGTGCCAGCAGCTTAGGTCCTCAGGGGGAATACATCAATGAGCAGTTCTTC.

The J gene is TRBJ2-5, the V gene TRBV19, with 9 nucleotides matching TRBD1. This CDR3 comprises 15 residues. V dropped 1 base and J dropped 4; count of bases not matched to a gene: 4. Per the germline V gene, CDR1 is LNHDA and CDR2 is SQIVND (reference sequence). CDR3 sequence: CASSIGGQGIETQYF. The CDR3 DNA is TGTGCCAGTAGTATAGGGGGACAGGGAATAGAGACCCAGTACTTC. Combining the CDR3 with reference TRBV19 and TRBJ2-5 gives the whole variable domain DGGITQSPKYLFRKEGQNVTLSCEQNLNHDAMYWYRQDPGQGLRLIYYSQIVNDFQKGDIAEGYSVSREKKESFPLTVTSAQKNPTAFYLCASSIGGQGIETQYFGPGTRLLVL.

This clone has just one count. Here the CDR3 reads CASSAEGQANTEAFF. The CDR3, as DNA: TGTGCCAGCAGCGCCGAGGGACAGGCGAACACTGAAGCTTTCTTT. The V call is TRBV9, the J call TRBJ1-1; 8 bases are shared with TRBD1. There are 15 residues in the CDR3. CDR1 and CDR2 from the germline V gene are SGDLS and YYNGEE. The J segment lost 1 base and the V segment lost 3 bases, leaving 5 bases of the junction unmatched.

This clone was detected once. This rearrangement joins TRBV2 to TRBJ1-5; TRBD1 matches at 8 bases. From germline, CDR1 is SNHLY and CDR2 FYNNEI. V lost 4 bases and J lost 1; bases outside the gene matches: 3. The length of the CDR3 is 15 residues. The DNA for the CDR3 is TGTGCCAGCAGTGGTACAGGGGGAAGCAATCAGCCCCAGCATTTT. It is translated as CASSGTGGSNQPQHF.

The chain uses TRBV7-9 and TRBJ1-5; no clear D. V lost 3 bases to trimming and J lost 5 bases, with 8 bases between them. CDR1 SEHNR and CDR2 FQNEAQ come from the germline V gene (reference sequence). The CDR3 length is 13 residues. CDR3 loop: CASSLSGHQPQHF. In DNA form, the CDR3 reads TGTGCCAGCAGCTTGAGCGGTCATCAGCCCCAGCATTTT.

This clone was seen a single time. The genes are TRBV15 and TRBJ2-6; TRBD1 is a possible D gene (6 bases). The germline V gene encodes CDR1 LNHNV and CDR2 YYDKDF (reference sequence). The CDR3 consists of 16 residues. Trimming pared 0 bases from V and 4 bases from J, leaving 10 bases between. Here the CDR3 reads CATSRDTGTGANVLTF. As DNA, the CDR3 is TGTGCCACCAGCAGAGATACAGGGACCGGGGCCAACGTCCTGACTTTC.

The CDR3 region has the DNA TGTGCCAGCAGCCAAGATCAAGGGAAATCGATTGGCTACACCTTC. Translating it yields CASSQDQGKSIGYTF. V is TRBV4-2 and J is TRBJ1-2; D unclear. The CDR3 runs to 15 residues. Germline V lookup: CDR1 LGHNA, CDR2 YNFKEQ. With 0 bases removed from V and 7 bases from J, the gap between germline ends came to 15 bases.

V and J are TRBV5-4 and TRBJ2-7, with D perhaps matching TRBD1 (5 bases). Germline CDR1 is SGHNT and CDR2 is YYREEE (reference sequence). V shed 0 bases and J shed 3 bases, with 22 bases lying between them. CDR3 size: 18 residues. The CDR3 spells CASSLGGPIGAYGYEQYF. CDR3 in DNA: TGTGCCAGCAGCTTGGGCGGCCCTATAGGGGCCTACGGCTACGAGCAGTACTTC.

In regard to this clone: In the same sample, other DNA sequences code for this CDR3. The chain combines TRBV9 with TRBJ1-1; D unresolved. CDR1 SGDLS and CDR2 YYNGEE come from the germline V gene. CDR3 length: 15 residues. Trimming cost V 0 bases and J 0 bases, with 9 bases left between them. In DNA, the CDR3 is TGTGCCAGCAGCGTAGCCAACAGTTTGAACACTGAAGCTTTCTTT. This sequence encodes CASSVANSLNTEAFF.

The chain joins TRBV14 to TRBJ1-1; D unclear. Between the trimmed V and J ends, which lost 1 base and 0 bases, there was a span of 3 bases. CDR3 length: 13 residues. Germline V lookup: CDR1 SGHDN, CDR2 FVKESK. Written as DNA, the CDR3 is TGTGCCAGCAGCCAAGTTATGAACACTGAAGCTTTCTTT. Its translation is CASSQVMNTEAFF.

This chain links TRBV28 with TRBJ1-1, with 8 positions matching TRBD1. The trim removed 6 bases at V and 8 bases at J, leaving 8 bases unmatched. The CDR3 contains 13 residues. The germline V gene encodes CDR1 MDHEN and CDR2 SYDVKM. The CDR3 loop reads CASSSGTGVEAFF. The CDR3 nucleotides read TGTGCCAGCAGCTCCGGGACAGGCGTGGAAGCTTTCTTT.

The rearrangement joins TRBV4-2 to TRBJ2-1, with 13 bases aligning to TRBD2. V lost 4 bases to trimming and J lost 7 bases; unmatched junction nucleotides: 10. There are 17 residues in the CDR3. Germline V lookup: CDR1 LGHNA, CDR2 YNFKEQ. For the CDR3, the DNA is TGTGCCAGCAGCCCCGCGGAGCCGGGACTAGCGGGGAATGAGCAGTTCTTC. As protein: CASSPAEPGLAGNEQFF.

There are a few counts of this clone. The rearrangement links TRBV9 to TRBJ2-6, with 10 bases matching TRBD1. CDR1 and CDR2 from the germline V gene are SGDLS and YYNGEE. J gave up 0 bases and V 3 bases, and 6 bases lay outside the gene matches. The length of the CDR3 is 18 residues. The CDR3 region has the DNA TGTGCCAGCAGCGACCCGACAGGGGGCAGCTCTGGGGCCAACGTCCTGACTTTC. This translates into CASSDPTGGSSGANVLTF. Supplemented by reference TRBV9 and TRBJ2-6, the full variable domain reads DSGVTQTPKHLITATGQRVTLRCSPRSGDLSVYWYQQSLDQGLQFLIQYYNGEERAKGNILERFSAQQFPDLHSELNLSSLELGDSALYFCASSDPTGGSSGANVLTFGAGSRLTVL.

J is TRBJ2-7 and V is TRBV12-3 or TRBV12-4; the D gene is possibly TRBD1 (6 bases). Trimming removed 5 bases at V and 4 bases at J, with 9 bases between. The CDR3 covers 12 residues. This CDR3 is CASSPDRYEQYF. In DNA, the CDR3 is TGTGCCAGCAGTCCAGACAGGTACGAGCAGTACTTC.

Comment on this clone: At one boundary the junction diverges from the germline segment, which might be a read error. The chain is built from TRBV4-1 and TRBJ1-6; D not resolved. This CDR3 is built from 16 residues. Germline V gene data show CDR1 as MGHRA and CDR2 as YSYEKL. The CDR3, as DNA: TGCGCCAGCAGCCAAGAGCCCAGTGGACGGAGTTCACTCCTCCACTTT. Amino acid sequence: CASSQEPSGRSSLLHF.

The gene calls are TRBV5-8 and TRBJ2-1; possible D gene TRBD1, 5 bases. This CDR3 spans 15 amino acids. Germline V gives CDR1 SGHTS, CDR2 YDEGEE. Trimming shortened V by 4 bases and J by 3 bases, and 14 bases separated the two germline ends. The CDR3 sequence is CASSPQAGFYNEQFF. CDR3 coding DNA: TGTGCCAGCAGCCCGCAGGCAGGGTTCTACAATGAGCAGTTCTTC.

The V gene is TRBV5-1, the J gene TRBJ1-2, with D perhaps TRBD1 (5 bases). V was pared by 4 bases and J by 8 bases, with 15 bases between. The CDR3 loop spans 13 amino acids. Looked up from germline, CDR1 is SGHRS and CDR2 is YFSETQ. The CDR3, as DNA: TGCGCCAGCAGCGGGGCGGGAAATGGCGGCTACACCTTC. It encodes CASSGAGNGGYTF. Based on the CDR3 plus reference TRBV5-1 and TRBJ1-2, the full variable domain is KAGVTQTPRYLIKTRGQQVTLSCSPISGHRSVSWYQQTPGQGLQFLFEYFSETQRNKGNFPGRFSGRQFSNSRSEMNVSTLELGDSALYLCASSGAGNGGYTFGSGTRLTVV.

The genes are TRBV5-1 and TRBJ1-2; possible D gene TRBD1, 6 bases. The germline CDR1 and CDR2 sequences are SGHRS and YFSETQ. The CDR3 is made up of 16 amino acids. Trimming removed 4 bases at V and 0 bases at J, with 16 bases between. This CDR3 is CASSIGQSNPNYGYTF. In nucleotides, the CDR3 is TGCGCCAGCAGCATAGGACAGAGCAATCCTAACTATGGCTACACCTTC.

This clone was counted once. The chain is built from TRBV6-5 and TRBJ2-3; unclear D gene. Looked up from germline, CDR1 is MNHEY and CDR2 is SVGAGI. V lost 5 bases and J lost 10, with 10 bases in between. This CDR3 contains 11 residues. Here the CDR3 DNA reads TGTGCCAGCAGTCCTGCGGTGGCGCAGTATTTT. This sequence encodes CASSPAVAQYF.

The rearrangement uses TRBV18 and TRBJ2-3, with a weak D call TRBD2 (5 bases). Germline-derived CDR1 and CDR2 are KGHSH and LQKENI. CDR3 length: 15 amino acids. V lost 3 bases, J lost 2 bases, and 12 bases lay in between. CDR3 loop: CASSPIGDATDTQYF. Written as DNA, the CDR3 is TGTGCCAGCTCACCCATCGGGGATGCCACAGATACGCAGTATTTT.

V gene TRBV27 combines with J gene TRBJ1-3; no clear D. CDR3 length: 16 residues. V was shortened by 5 bases and J by 4 bases, with 18 bases between the two germline ends. Germline values: CDR1 MNHEY, CDR2 SMNVEV (reference sequence). DNA for the CDR3: TGTGCCAGCAGTCCCCGGGGTGGGGTGTCCGGAAACACCATATATTTT. Translating it yields CASSPRGGVSGNTIYF.

This clone occurred once. The chain is built from TRBV2 and TRBJ2-3; 7 bases match TRBD1. The germline gives CDR1 SNHLY, CDR2 FYNNEI. The CDR3 is 17 amino acids. The V gene end was trimmed by 4 bases and the J gene end by 5 bases; junction bases not matched to a gene: 15. The CDR3 sequence is CASSVMVDRQGKDTQYF. The CDR3 DNA follows: TGTGCCAGCAGTGTTATGGTCGACCGACAGGGTAAAGATACGCAGTATTTT.